These 13 T cell receptor beta chains share one sample of origin, sequenced in a study of tumor-infiltrating lymphocytes in primary liver carcinoma. The investigators made TCR beta cDNA from roughly 0.45 ug total RNA, using a constant-region primer. For TCR beta, libraries were produced by three nested multiplex PCR rounds using slightly modified ARM-PCR. Rounds one and two of PCR, each of roughly 10 cycles, were primed with TRBV1-TRBV30 forward primers and a C-beta reverse primer. MiXCR, run by TCRdb on the multiplex PCR reads, gives a single entry per CDR3 protein. Of about 29,000 distinct CDR3 sequences detected, 76% appear once; the ten largest clones hold roughly 34%. From around 20-30 mg of unsorted bulk tissue, DNA and RNA were co-extracted together. Sequenced sample: liver tumor tissue from sampling region 5. Indicated subset: tumor region T5, tumor centre. Source of these receptors: a man aged 35 to 55 with primary liver carcinoma and hepatitis B virus infection.

As for this clonotype: At one end the junction does not follow the germline gene, possibly because of a read error. This chain links TRBV4-2 with TRBJ2-7; the D call may be TRBD1 or TRBD2 (5 bases each). The CDR3 consists of 16 residues. Germline V gene sequence: CDR1 LGHNA, CDR2 YNFKEQ. This chain's CDR3 is CAGSQAASRVSSEQYF. The CDR3 nucleotides are TGTGCCGGCAGCCAAGCGGCTAGCAGGGTTTCCTCCGAGCAGTACTTC.

Notes on this clonotype: Its ends do not fully match the called genes, so a read error is possible. The J gene is TRBJ2-3, the V gene TRBV6-6; D remains ambiguous. Germline V gene data show CDR1 as MNHNY and CDR2 as SVGAGI (reference sequence). The CDR3 loop spans 13 amino acids. The CDR3 is CDSSTDFTDTQYF. CDR3 DNA: TGTGACAGCAGCACGGATTTCACAGATACGCAGTATTTT.

A word on this clonotype: The junction departs from the called germline gene at one end, perhaps through a read error. This sequence joins TRBV5-6 and TRBJ1-6; D call uncertain. The germline V gene has CDR1 SGHDT and CDR2 YYEEEE. This CDR3 comprises 15 residues. DNA for the CDR3: TGTGCCAGCAGTTTGGTAAGATTGGGGAATTCACCCCTCCACTTT. It codes for CASSLVRLGNSPLHF. Variable domain in full (rest from reference TRBV5-6 and TRBJ1-6): DAGVTQSPTHLIKTRGQQVTLRCSPKSGHDTVSWYQQALGQGPQFIFQYYEEEERQRGNFPDRFSGHQFPNYSSELNVNALLLGDSALYLCASSLVRLGNSPLHFGNGTRLTVT.

This clonotype was observed once. The rearrangement links TRBV6-5 to TRBJ2-7; D is undetermined. CDR3 length: 11 residues. V dropped 11 bases and J dropped 4 bases, with 12 bases sitting between them. Germline CDR1 is MNHEY and CDR2 is SVGAGI. The DNA for the CDR3 is TGTGCCGGCGTGGTTGGATACGAGCAGTACTTC. Protein product: CAGVVGYEQYF.

Points on this clonotype: The junction shows a germline mismatch at one end, possibly a read error. The V call is TRBV4-2, the J call TRBJ1-1; 7 bases are a match to TRBD1. The germline gives CDR1 LGHNA, CDR2 YNFKEQ. The CDR3 runs 17 residues. As DNA, the CDR3 is TGTGCCGGCAGCCAAGAGTACGGACAGGATCTTTGGACTGAAGCTTTCTTT. It translates to CAGSQEYGQDLWTEAFF.

Comment on this clonotype: The conserved phenylalanine or tryptophan normally closing the CDR3 is absent here, so this likely arose from a read error. The chain is built from TRBV6-2 or TRBV6-3 and TRBJ2-7; D uncertain. Between the trimmed V and J ends, which lost 7 bases and 9 bases, there was a span of 19 bases. Germline lookup yields CDR1 MNHEY and CDR2 SVGEGT. The CDR3 loop spans 13 amino acids. The CDR3 bases are TGTGCCAGCACCTACAGTGTCCCACGAGGGCAGTACTTG. This codes for CASTYSVPRGQYL.

To note about this clonotype: The junction differs from germline at one of its ends, possibly a read error. The gene calls are TRBV4-2 and TRBJ2-5; D is undetermined. Germline V gene sequence: CDR1 LGHNA, CDR2 YNFKEQ. CDR3 length: 12 amino acids. The CDR3 DNA reads as TGTGCCAGCAGCCAAGGGGCCGAGACCCAGCGCTTC. This gives the protein CASSQGAETQRF.

About this clonotype itself: A much larger clone sits a single nucleotide away, making a read error possible. This chain connects TRBV20-1 to TRBJ2-3; 8 positions agree with TRBD1. CDR3 length equals 14 residues. Germline-derived CDR1 and CDR2 are DFQATT and SNEGSKA (reference sequence). V lost 8 bases to trimming and J lost 2 bases; unmatched junction nucleotides: 9. For the CDR3, the DNA is TGCAGTACTCCCCGGACAGGGAACACAGATACGCAGTATTTT. Translation: CSTPRTGNTDTQYF.

A word on this clonotype: An end of the junction differs from the germline gene, which may be a read error. This rearrangement joins TRBV4-1 to TRBJ1-4; D unclear. CDR1 and CDR2 (germline): MGHRA, YSYEKL. The CDR3 runs 17 residues. CDR3 nucleotide sequence: TGCGCCAACAGCAAGGAACGGACCGCCACAACTAATGAAAAACTGTTTTTT. This translates into CANSKERTATTNEKLFF.

In this sample, this clonotype turned up many times. This chain joins TRBV30 and TRBJ1-2; 7 bases line up with TRBD1. CDR3 length equals 13 residues. Unmatched junction bases numbered 6, after V lost 3 bases and J lost 5 bases. The V gene's germline CDR1 is GTSNPN and CDR2 SVGIG (reference sequence). The CDR3 nucleotides read TGTGCCTGGAGGACGACAGGGAGGTATGGCTACACCTTC. As protein: CAWRTTGRYGYTF.

At least ten counts were recorded for this clonotype. The chain combines TRBV7-9 with TRBJ1-3; D may be TRBD1 (5 bases). V was pared by 8 bases and J by 2 bases, with 16 bases between. In germline, CDR1 is SEHNR, CDR2 FQNEAQ (reference sequence). The length of the CDR3 is 15 residues. The CDR3 DNA follows: TGTGCCAGCCTCTCAGGGCGAGGAACTGGAAACACCATATATTTT. Its protein is CASLSGRGTGNTIYF.

Remarks on this clonotype: One junction end disagrees with the germline gene, perhaps due to a read error. The rearrangement joins TRBV29-1 to TRBJ2-3; the match to TRBD2 covers 8 bases. In germline, CDR1 is SQVTM, CDR2 ANQGSEA. The CDR3 is 15 amino acids. The CDR3 protein is CSVSGTSGFIDTQYF. Here the CDR3 DNA reads TGTAGTGTTTCCGGGACTAGTGGATTCATAGATACGCAGTATTTT.

Comment on this clonotype: A read error may produce the germline difference seen at one junction end. The genes are TRBV5-6 and TRBJ2-7; D unclear. Germline CDR1 and CDR2: SGHDT and YYEEEE. This CDR3 is 12 amino acids long. CDR3 region: CASSHGRDEQYF. The CDR3 nucleotides are TGTGCCAGCAGCCATGGAAGAGACGAGCAATACTTC.